This T cell receptor (beta chain) originates from a study of naive CD8 T cells in extremely preterm neonates. The CDR3 is made up of 14 amino acids. Germline V gene lookup returns CDR1 SNHLY and CDR2 FYNNEI. With V trimmed by 10 bases and J by 3 bases, 9 bases remained unmatched. Assay: immunoSEQ multiplex PCR; the TCRdb copy retains only in-frame clones and omits some. The sample shows 5,000 to 6,500 clones, just under 97% of them seen only once. This chain joins TRBV2 and TRBJ1-3; 7 nucleotides align to TRBD1. The clonotype comes from a human donor in good health. Sequencing was carried out using naive CD8+ T cells from blood. CDR3 coding DNA: TGTGCCACCCCCGGCCGGACAGGTGGAAACACCATATATTTT. It encodes CATPGRTGGNTIYF.